Shown below are 22 T cell receptor beta chains from a single sample sequenced in a study of low-dose radiotherapy and immunotherapy resistance in tumors (dated by TCRdb to between 2020 and 2023). Sequenced using an Illumina HiSeq 2500. Superscript III and a set of TRAV- and TRBV-specific primers were used to synthesize first-strand cDNA, so that both TCRalpha and TCRbeta chains were covered. TCRs were amplified with Phusion for approximately 20 PCR cycles using a constant-region primer together with the adapter attached to the V primers. Using fastp at Q25 and MiXCR, TCRdb reprocessed the public reads and kept productive beta chains. Rows with one shared CDR3 protein collapse into an entry with the most common genes and DNA. In all, the sample holds 60,000 to 90,000 distinct CDR3 sequences, and around 31% of those were seen once. Around 10% of the sample is in the top ten clones. The label giving this sample's time point can be read as: before trial treatment.

This material consisted of PBMCs, taken before treatment. These receptors originate from a female donor with ovarian cancer.

V usage is TRBV6-5 and J usage is TRBJ1-4, with no clear D. Trimming took 2 bases from V and 8 from J, leaving 12 bases between them. The CDR3 is made up of 14 amino acids. Germline V CDR1 and CDR2: MNHEY, SVGAGI. CDR3 DNA sequence: TGTGCCAGCAGTTACGACGGGGTACGCGAAAAACTGTTTTTT. As protein: CASSYDGVREKLFF.

The chain joins TRBV6-2 or TRBV6-3 to TRBJ2-2; 7 nucleotides align to TRBD2. The CDR3 is made up of 15 amino acids. Germline-derived CDR1 and CDR2 are MNHEY and SVGEGT. V shed 2 bases and J 0 bases; nucleotides not matched to a gene: 0. CDR3 sequence reads: CASSYLAANTGELFF. The DNA for the CDR3 is TGTGCCAGCAGTTACCTAGCGGCGAACACCGGGGAGCTGTTTTTT.

The table lists this clonotype with many counts. The V and J genes are TRBV25-1 and TRBJ2-2; TRBD2 matches 9 bases. The ends lost 7 bases at V and 1 base at J; junction bases unmatched: 1. The CDR3 consists of 14 residues. Germline CDR1 MGHDK, CDR2 SYGVNS. CDR3 sequence: CASMTSGNTGELFF. The CDR3 DNA is TGTGCCAGCATGACTAGCGGGAACACCGGGGAGCTGTTTTTT.

This rearrangement joins TRBV6-2 or TRBV6-3 to TRBJ1-2, with TRBD1 matching 8 bases. V dropped 5 bases and J dropped 7; count of bases not matched to a gene: 9. The CDR3 covers 14 residues. Germline-derived CDR1 and CDR2 are MNHEY and SVGEGT. CDR3 sequence (DNA): TGTGCCAGCAGTGAAGTTGGACAGGGACGTGGCTACACCTTC. Protein sequence: CASSEVGQGRGYTF.

This chain connects TRBV9 to TRBJ2-7; D might be TRBD1 (7 bases). The CDR3 extends over 16 amino acids. V shed 3 bases and J shed 4 bases, with 20 bases lying between them. Per germline, CDR1 SGDLS and CDR2 YYNGEE. CDR3 protein: CASSDGTAGGLYEQYF. The DNA for the CDR3 is TGTGCCAGCAGCGATGGGACAGCGGGTGGCCTGTACGAGCAGTACTTC.

In its sample, this clonotype was seen many times. The CDR3 protein is CASSLKRAGQEQFF. The CDR3 coding sequence is TGTGCCAGCAGCTTAAAGAGAGCGGGACAGGAGCAGTTCTTC. This chain connects TRBV7-2 to TRBJ2-1; D could derive from TRBD1 or TRBD2 (7 bases each). Germline V gene lookup returns CDR1 SGHTA and CDR2 FQGNSA. Trimming took 2 bases from V and 10 from J, leaving 15 bases between them. The CDR3 runs 14 residues.

Regarding this clonotype: Being one base from a much bigger clone, this may be a read error. The chain uses TRBV25-1 and TRBJ1-3, with D unresolved. Looked up from germline, CDR1 is MGHDK and CDR2 is SYGVNS. The CDR3 consists of 14 residues. CDR3 sequence: CASSDNLPGNTIHF. Here the CDR3 DNA reads TGTGCCAGCAGTGATAATCTACCCGGGAACACCATACATTTT.

This clonotype was seen many times. The rearrangement uses TRBV11-3 and TRBJ2-2, with D tentatively TRBD2 (6 bases). There are 15 residues in the CDR3. V lost 0 bases, J lost 3 bases, and 8 bases lay in between. The germline V gene has CDR1 SGHNT and CDR2 YENEEA. CDR3 sequence reads: CASSLDGTYTGELFF. The CDR3, as DNA: TGTGCCAGCAGCTTAGATGGGACTTACACCGGGGAGCTGTTTTTT.

This clonotype was observed many times. This sequence joins TRBV25-1 and TRBJ2-2; D gene unclear. The CDR3 is 10 residues long. The germline V and J ends were trimmed by 8 bases and 7 bases, with 5 bases remaining between them. Germline CDR1 reads MGHDK; CDR2 reads SYGVNS. As DNA, the CDR3 is TGTGCCAGCCCTCTCGGGGAGCTGTTTTTT. Residues: CASPLGELFF.

The table lists this clonotype with many counts. V and J are TRBV29-1 and TRBJ1-3, with a tentative D call TRBD1 (5 bases). CDR3 length equals 13 residues. V lost 5 bases and J 0 bases, leaving 8 bases between the germline ends. Germline V CDR1 and CDR2: SQVTM, ANQGSEA. The DNA of the CDR3 is TGCAGCGTTAGGGGAGGCTCTGGAAACACCATATATTTT. Translating gives CSVRGGSGNTIYF.

To note about this clonotype: A much larger clone sits a single nucleotide away, making a read error possible. The rearrangement links TRBV20-1 to TRBJ2-3; D perhaps matches TRBD1 (5 bases). The germline V and J ends were trimmed by 2 bases and 1 base, with 16 bases remaining between them. CDR1 and CDR2 from the germline V gene are DFQATT and SNEGSKA (reference sequence). CDR3 length: 16 residues. The CDR3 spells CSARKGYRLGTDTQYF. The CDR3 nucleotides read TGCAGTGCTAGAAAGGGGTATAGGTTGGGCACAGATACGCAGTATTTT.

At least ten counts were recorded for this clonotype. CDR3 region: CASSSADINTGELFF. For the CDR3, the DNA is TGTGCCAGCAGCTCGGCGGACATTAACACCGGGGAGCTGTTTTTT. The chain is built from TRBV5-5 and TRBJ2-2, with D perhaps TRBD1 (5 bases). The V gene's germline CDR1 is SGHKS and CDR2 YYEKEE (reference sequence). Trimming shortened V by 3 bases and J by 2 bases, and 11 bases separated the two germline ends. The CDR3 runs to 15 residues.

By share, this clonotype counts as medium-sized (0.01 to 0.1%). The genes are TRBV28 and TRBJ1-5; D possibly corresponds to TRBD1 (5 bases). V gave up 1 base and J gave up 6 bases, with 16 bases separating them. This CDR3 region has 16 residues. From germline, CDR1 is MDHEN and CDR2 SYDVKM. Here the CDR3 reads CASSLFGGGAGQPQHF. The CDR3 coding sequence is TGTGCCAGCAGTTTATTTGGTGGGGGTGCAGGTCAGCCCCAGCATTTT.

This clonotype was recorded at least ten times. V and J are TRBV7-9 and TRBJ2-3; D uncertain. This CDR3 is built from 11 residues. Trimming shortened V by 5 bases and J by 5 bases, and 5 bases separated the two germline ends. Germline loops: CDR1 SEHNR, CDR2 FQNEAQ (reference sequence). CDR3 nucleotide sequence: TGTGCCAGCAGCCAAGGAGATACGCAGTATTTT. Its translation is CASSQGDTQYF.

This clonotype was recorded at least ten times. This sequence joins TRBV4-1 and TRBJ2-3; TRBD2 matches at 14 bases. Germline V gene sequence: CDR1 MGHRA, CDR2 YSYEKL. V was clipped by 3 bases and J by 6 bases; unmatched bases: 5. This CDR3 spans 16 amino acids. CDR3 amino acids: CASSQAGLAGDDTQYF. The DNA for the CDR3 is TGCGCCAGCAGCCAGGCGGGACTAGCGGGGGATGATACGCAGTATTTT.

The V call is TRBV6-2 or TRBV6-3, the J call TRBJ2-3; tentatively, D is TRBD2 (5 bases). This CDR3 has 13 residues. Germline V gives CDR1 MNHEY, CDR2 SVGEGT. V was cut by 5 bases and J by 6 bases, with 12 bases left in between. The CDR3 DNA reads TGTGCCAGCAGTGACACTCGCGGGGATACGCAGTATTTT. Translating gives CASSDTRGDTQYF.

This clonotype was detected a few times. The chain recombines TRBV6-2 or TRBV6-3 with TRBJ2-1, with TRBD2 matching 9 bases. V gave up 6 bases and J gave up 6 bases; unmatched junction bases: 15. Germline CDR1 and CDR2: MNHEY and SVGEGT. There are 17 residues in the CDR3. The CDR3 loop is CASRGLKVREGPNEQFF. CDR3 nucleotide sequence: TGTGCCAGCAGAGGGCTTAAAGTGCGGGAGGGCCCCAATGAGCAGTTCTTC.

In this sample, this clonotype turned up many times. A junction boundary mismatches the germline segment, possibly from a read error. The chain has TRBV5-3 and TRBJ1-4, with D hard to call. TRBV5-3 is an open reading frame whose function is uncertain. The CDR3 extends over 14 amino acids. For the CDR3, the DNA is TGCGCCAGCAGCTTGGATCGAGGGCCGGCGGAACTGTTTTTT. Amino acid sequence: CASSLDRGPAELFF.

This clonotype was detected many times. This rearrangement joins TRBV6-2 or TRBV6-3 to TRBJ2-2, with a tentative D call TRBD2 (6 bases). Germline CDR1 reads MNHEY; CDR2 reads SVGEGT. The ends were cut back, 8 bases at V and 6 bases at J, with 13 bases in the middle. CDR3 length: 13 amino acids. CDR3 nucleotide sequence: TGTGCCAGCGGCGGGGTCCCACCCGGGGAGCTGTTTTTT. Its translation: CASGGVPPGELFF.

The chain combines TRBV13 with TRBJ2-1; 12 positions agree with TRBD2. Trimming at V came to 5 bases and at J to 12 bases, leaving 14 bases not matched to a gene. The CDR3 runs 16 residues. Germline lookup yields CDR1 PRHDT and CDR2 FYEKMQ (reference sequence). The CDR3 loop reads CASSPGGLAGKHGQFF. As DNA, the CDR3 is TGTGCCAGCAGCCCAGGCGGACTAGCGGGAAAGCATGGGCAGTTCTTC.

V gene TRBV7-2 combines with J gene TRBJ2-7, with D possibly being TRBD1 or TRBD2 (5 bases each). The ends were cut back, 3 bases at V and 7 bases at J, with 16 bases in the middle. CDR1 SGHTA and CDR2 FQGNSA come from the germline V gene. This CDR3 contains 14 residues. CDR3 bases: TGTGCCAGCAGCTTCACAAATCTAGCAGGGGAGCAGTACTTC. It translates to CASSFTNLAGEQYF.

This clonotype has at least ten counts. This chain connects TRBV7-9 to TRBJ2-7, with 9 positions matching TRBD2. CDR1 and CDR2 (germline): SEHNR, FQNEAQ (reference sequence). This CDR3 region has 15 residues. V shed 2 bases, J shed 1 base, and the junction held 3 bases outside the gene matches. The CDR3 coding sequence is TGTGCCAGCAGCTTACTCGCGGGGGGGTCCTACGAGCAGTACTTC. Encoded protein: CASSLLAGGSYEQYF.